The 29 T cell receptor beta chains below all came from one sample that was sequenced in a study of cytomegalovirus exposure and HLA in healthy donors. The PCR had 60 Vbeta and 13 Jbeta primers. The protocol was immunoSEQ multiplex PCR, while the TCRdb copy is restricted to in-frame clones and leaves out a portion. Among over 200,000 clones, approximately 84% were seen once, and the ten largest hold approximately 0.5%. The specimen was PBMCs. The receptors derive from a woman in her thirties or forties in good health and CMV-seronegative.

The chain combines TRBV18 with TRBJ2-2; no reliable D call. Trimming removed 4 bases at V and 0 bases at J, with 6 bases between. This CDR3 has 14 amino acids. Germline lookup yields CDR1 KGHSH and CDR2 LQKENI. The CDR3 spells CASSRDTNTGELFF. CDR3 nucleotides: TGTGCCAGCTCACGAGATACGAACACCGGGGAGCTGTTTTTT.

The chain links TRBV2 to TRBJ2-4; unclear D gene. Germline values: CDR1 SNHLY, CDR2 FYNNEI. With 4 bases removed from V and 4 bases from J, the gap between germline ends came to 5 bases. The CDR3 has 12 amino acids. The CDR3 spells CASSGQKNIQYF. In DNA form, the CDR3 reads TGTGCCAGCAGTGGGCAGAAAAACATTCAGTACTTC.

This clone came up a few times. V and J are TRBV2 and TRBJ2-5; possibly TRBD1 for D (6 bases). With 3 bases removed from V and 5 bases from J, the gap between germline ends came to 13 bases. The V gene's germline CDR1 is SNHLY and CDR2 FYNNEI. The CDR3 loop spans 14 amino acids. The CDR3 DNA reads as TGTGCCAGCAGTGACAACAGGGAAGGGGAGACCCAGTACTTC. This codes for CASSDNREGETQYF. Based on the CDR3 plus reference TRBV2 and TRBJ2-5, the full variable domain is EPEVTQTPSHQVTQMGQEVILRCVPISNHLYFYWYRQILGQKVEFLVSFYNNEISEKSEIFDDQFSVERPDGSNFTLKIRSTKLEDSAMYFCASSDNREGETQYFGPGTRLLVL.

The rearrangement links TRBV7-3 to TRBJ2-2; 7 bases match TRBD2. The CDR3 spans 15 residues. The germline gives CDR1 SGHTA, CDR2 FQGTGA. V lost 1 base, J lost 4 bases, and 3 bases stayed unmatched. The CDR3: CASSLIGGGTGELFF. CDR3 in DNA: TGTGCCAGCAGCTTAATTGGGGGGGGCACCGGGGAGCTGTTTTTT.

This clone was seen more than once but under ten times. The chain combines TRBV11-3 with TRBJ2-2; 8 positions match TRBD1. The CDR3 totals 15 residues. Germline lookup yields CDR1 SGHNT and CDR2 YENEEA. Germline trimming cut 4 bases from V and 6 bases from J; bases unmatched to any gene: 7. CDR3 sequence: CASSSGGAFAGELFF. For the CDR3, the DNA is TGTGCCAGCAGCTCAGGGGGCGCTTTCGCCGGGGAGCTGTTTTTT.

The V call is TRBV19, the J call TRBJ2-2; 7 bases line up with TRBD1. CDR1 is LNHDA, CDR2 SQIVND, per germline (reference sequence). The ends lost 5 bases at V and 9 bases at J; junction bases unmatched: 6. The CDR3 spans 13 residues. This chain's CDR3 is CASSVTGSRELFF. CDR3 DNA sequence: TGTGCCAGTAGTGTGACAGGGAGCCGGGAGCTGTTTTTT.

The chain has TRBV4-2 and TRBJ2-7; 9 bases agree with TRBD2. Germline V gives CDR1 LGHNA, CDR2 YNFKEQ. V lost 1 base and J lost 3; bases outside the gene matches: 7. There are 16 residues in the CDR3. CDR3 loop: CASSQGLAGEGYEQYF. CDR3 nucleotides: TGTGCCAGCAGCCAAGGGTTAGCGGGGGAGGGCTACGAGCAGTACTTC.

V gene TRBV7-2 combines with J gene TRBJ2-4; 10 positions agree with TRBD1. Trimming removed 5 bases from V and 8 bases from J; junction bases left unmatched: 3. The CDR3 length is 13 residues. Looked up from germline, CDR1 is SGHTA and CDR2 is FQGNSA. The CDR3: CASSIGTGDIQYF. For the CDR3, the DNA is TGTGCCAGCAGCATCGGGACAGGGGACATTCAGTACTTC.

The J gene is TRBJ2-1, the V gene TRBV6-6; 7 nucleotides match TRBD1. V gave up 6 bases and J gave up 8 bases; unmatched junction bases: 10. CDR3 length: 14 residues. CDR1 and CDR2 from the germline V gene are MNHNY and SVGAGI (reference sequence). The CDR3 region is CASSDRVFGDEQFF. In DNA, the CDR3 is TGTGCCAGCAGCGACAGGGTTTTCGGCGATGAGCAGTTCTTC.

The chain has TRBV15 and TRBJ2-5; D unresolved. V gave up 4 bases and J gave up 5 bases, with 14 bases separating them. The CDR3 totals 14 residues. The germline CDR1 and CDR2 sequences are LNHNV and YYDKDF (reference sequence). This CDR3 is CATSTPAGLETQYF. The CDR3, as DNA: TGTGCCACCAGCACCCCCGCCGGGTTGGAGACCCAGTACTTC.

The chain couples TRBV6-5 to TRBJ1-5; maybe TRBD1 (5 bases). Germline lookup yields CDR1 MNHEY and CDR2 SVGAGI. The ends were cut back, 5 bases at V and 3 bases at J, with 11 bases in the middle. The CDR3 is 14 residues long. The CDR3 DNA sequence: TGTGCCAGCAGTGGATCAGGGCCCAATCAGCCCCAGCATTTT. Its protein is CASSGSGPNQPQHF.

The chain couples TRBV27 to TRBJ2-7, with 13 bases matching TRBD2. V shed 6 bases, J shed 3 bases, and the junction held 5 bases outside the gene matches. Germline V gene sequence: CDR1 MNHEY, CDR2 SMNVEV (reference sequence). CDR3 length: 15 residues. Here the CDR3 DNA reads TGTGCCAGCAGGCCCGGACTAGCGGGGGACTACGAGCAGTACTTC. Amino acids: CASRPGLAGDYEQYF.

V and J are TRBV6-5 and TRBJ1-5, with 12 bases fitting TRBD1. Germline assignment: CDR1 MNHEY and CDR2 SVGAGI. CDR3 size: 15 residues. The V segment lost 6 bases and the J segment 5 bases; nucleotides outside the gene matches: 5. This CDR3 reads CASRPGTGGDQPQHF. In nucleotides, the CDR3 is TGTGCCAGCAGGCCCGGGACAGGGGGCGATCAGCCCCAGCATTTT.

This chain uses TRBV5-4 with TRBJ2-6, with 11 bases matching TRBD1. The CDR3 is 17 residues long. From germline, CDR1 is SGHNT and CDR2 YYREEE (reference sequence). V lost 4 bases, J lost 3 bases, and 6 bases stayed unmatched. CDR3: CASSGQGAPSGANVLTF. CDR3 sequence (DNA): TGTGCCAGCAGCGGACAGGGGGCCCCTAGTGGGGCCAACGTCCTGACTTTC.

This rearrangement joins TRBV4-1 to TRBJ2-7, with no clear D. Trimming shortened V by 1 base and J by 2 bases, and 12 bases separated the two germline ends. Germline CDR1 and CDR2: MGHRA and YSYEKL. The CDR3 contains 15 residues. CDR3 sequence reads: CASSQGRASTYEQYF. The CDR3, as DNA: TGCGCCAGCAGCCAAGGGAGAGCATCGACCTACGAGCAGTACTTC.

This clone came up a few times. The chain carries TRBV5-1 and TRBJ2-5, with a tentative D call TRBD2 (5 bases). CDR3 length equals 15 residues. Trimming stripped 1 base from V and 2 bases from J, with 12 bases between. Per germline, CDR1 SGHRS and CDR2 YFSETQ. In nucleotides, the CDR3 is TGCGCCAGCAGCTTGAGGCTTAGCGTACAAGAGACCCAGTACTTC. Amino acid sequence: CASSLRLSVQETQYF.

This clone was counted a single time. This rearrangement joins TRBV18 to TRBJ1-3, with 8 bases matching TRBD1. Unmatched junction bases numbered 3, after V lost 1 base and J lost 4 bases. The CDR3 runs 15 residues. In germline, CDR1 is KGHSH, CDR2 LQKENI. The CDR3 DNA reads TGTGCCAGCTCACCACAGGACAGGGACGGAAACACCATATATTTT. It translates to CASSPQDRDGNTIYF.

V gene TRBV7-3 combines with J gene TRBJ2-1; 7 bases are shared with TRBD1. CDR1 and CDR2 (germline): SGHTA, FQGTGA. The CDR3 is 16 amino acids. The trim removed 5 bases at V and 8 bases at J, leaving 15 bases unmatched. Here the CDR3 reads CASSLRRDSPRDEQFF. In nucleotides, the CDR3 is TGTGCCAGCAGCCTGCGAAGGGACAGTCCACGGGATGAGCAGTTCTTC.

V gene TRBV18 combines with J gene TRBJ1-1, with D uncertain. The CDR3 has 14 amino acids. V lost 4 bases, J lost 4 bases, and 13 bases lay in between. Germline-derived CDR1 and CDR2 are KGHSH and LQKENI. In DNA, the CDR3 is TGTGCCAGCTCACTAAGGGCTAGCGGCACTGAAGCTTTCTTT. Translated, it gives CASSLRASGTEAFF. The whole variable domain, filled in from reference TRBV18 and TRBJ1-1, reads NAGVMQNPRHLVRRRGQEARLRCSPMKGHSHVYWYRQLPEEGLKFMVYLQKENIIDESGMPKERFSAEFPKEGPSILRIQQVVRGDSAAYFCASSLRASGTEAFFGQGTRLTVV.

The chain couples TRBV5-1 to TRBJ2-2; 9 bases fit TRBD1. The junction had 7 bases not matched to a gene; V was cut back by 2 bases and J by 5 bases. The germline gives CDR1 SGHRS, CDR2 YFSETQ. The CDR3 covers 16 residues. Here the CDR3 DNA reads TGCGCCAGCAGCTTACAAGGACAGGGGTGGACCGGGGAGCTGTTTTTT. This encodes CASSLQGQGWTGELFF.

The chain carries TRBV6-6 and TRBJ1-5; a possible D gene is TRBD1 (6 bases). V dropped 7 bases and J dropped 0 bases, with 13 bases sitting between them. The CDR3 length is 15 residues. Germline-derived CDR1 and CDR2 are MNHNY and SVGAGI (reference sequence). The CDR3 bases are TGTGCCAGCACTAGGACAGAAACTAGCAATCAGCCCCAGCATTTT. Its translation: CASTRTETSNQPQHF.

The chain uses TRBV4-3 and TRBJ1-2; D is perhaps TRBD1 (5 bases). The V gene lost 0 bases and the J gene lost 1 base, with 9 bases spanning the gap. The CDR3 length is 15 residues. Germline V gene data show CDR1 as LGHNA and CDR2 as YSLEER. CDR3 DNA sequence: TGCGCCAGCAGCCAAGATGCAGGGATTAACTATGGCTACACCTTC. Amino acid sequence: CASSQDAGINYGYTF.

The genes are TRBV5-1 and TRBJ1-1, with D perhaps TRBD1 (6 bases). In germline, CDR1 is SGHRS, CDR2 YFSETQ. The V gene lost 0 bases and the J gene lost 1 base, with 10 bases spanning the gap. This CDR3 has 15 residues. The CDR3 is CASSLVWGQNTEAFF. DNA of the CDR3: TGCGCCAGCAGCTTGGTATGGGGGCAGAACACTGAAGCTTTCTTT.

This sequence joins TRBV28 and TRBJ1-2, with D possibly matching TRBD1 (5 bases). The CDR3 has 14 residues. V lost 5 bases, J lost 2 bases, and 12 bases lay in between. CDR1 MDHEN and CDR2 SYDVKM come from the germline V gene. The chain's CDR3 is CASSLTDTNYGYTF. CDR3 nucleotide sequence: TGTGCCAGCAGTCTGACAGACACGAACTATGGCTACACCTTC.

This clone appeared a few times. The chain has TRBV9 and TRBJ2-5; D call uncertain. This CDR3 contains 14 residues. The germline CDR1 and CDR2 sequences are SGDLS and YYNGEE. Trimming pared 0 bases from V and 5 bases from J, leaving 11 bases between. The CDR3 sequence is CASSVDSRVETQYF. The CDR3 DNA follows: TGTGCCAGCAGCGTAGACTCACGCGTGGAGACCCAGTACTTC. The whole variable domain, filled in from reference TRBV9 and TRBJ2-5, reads DSGVTQTPKHLITATGQRVTLRCSPRSGDLSVYWYQQSLDQGLQFLIQYYNGEERAKGNILERFSAQQFPDLHSELNLSSLELGDSALYFCASSVDSRVETQYFGPGTRLLVL.

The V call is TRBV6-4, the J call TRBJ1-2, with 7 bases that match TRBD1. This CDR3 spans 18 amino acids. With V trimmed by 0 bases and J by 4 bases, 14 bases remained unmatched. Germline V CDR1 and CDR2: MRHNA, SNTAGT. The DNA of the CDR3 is TGTGCCAGCAGTGACTCGCCCGGGGCTGAGACAGGGCCCTATGGCTACACCTTC. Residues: CASSDSPGAETGPYGYTF.

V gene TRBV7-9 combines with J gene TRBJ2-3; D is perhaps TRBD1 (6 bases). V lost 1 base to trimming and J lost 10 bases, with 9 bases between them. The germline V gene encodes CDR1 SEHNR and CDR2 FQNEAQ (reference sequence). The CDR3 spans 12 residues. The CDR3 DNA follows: TGTGCCAGCAGCTTAGTTCCAGGGGCGCAGTATTTT. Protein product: CASSLVPGAQYF. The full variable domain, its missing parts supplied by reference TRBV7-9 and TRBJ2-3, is DTGVSQNPRHKITKRGQNVTFRCDPISEHNRLYWYRQTLGQGPEFLTYFQNEAQLEKSRLLSDRFSAERPKGSFSTLEIQRTEQGDSAMYLCASSLVPGAQYFGPGTRLTVL.

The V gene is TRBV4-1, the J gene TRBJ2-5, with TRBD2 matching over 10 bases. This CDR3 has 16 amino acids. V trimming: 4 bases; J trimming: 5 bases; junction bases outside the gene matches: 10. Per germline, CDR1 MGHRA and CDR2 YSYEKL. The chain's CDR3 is CASSLEAGGLQETQYF. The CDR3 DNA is TGCGCCAGCAGCCTCGAAGCGGGGGGGCTCCAGGAGACCCAGTACTTC.

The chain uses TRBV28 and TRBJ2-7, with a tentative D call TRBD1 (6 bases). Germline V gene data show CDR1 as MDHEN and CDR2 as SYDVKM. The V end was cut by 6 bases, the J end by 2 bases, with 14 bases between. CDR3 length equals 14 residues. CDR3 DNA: TGTGCCAGCAGGCCTACAGGGACCACCTACGAGCAGTACTTC. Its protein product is CASRPTGTTYEQYF.